The rows below give T cell receptor beta chains drawn from one sample of a study of PD-L1 blockade in urothelial cancer. Clones were read by immunoSEQ multiplex PCR, and TCRdb kept only the in-frame ones, dropping some. The sample holds tens of thousands of clones, over 75% seen once. This material consisted of PBMCs, taken around atezolizumab (anti-PD-L1) treatment. These receptors were collected from a man aged 70-80 years with urothelial cancer. Both conserved end residues are part of each CDR3. Fields, in order: V gene, clone size, J gene, D gene, CDR3 protein, CDR3 DNA. The D gene is left open where the match is weak. A clone size is listed for some rows: how often the clone was seen (once, few, many), or a class if it is expanded.

V gene: TRBV5-1
clone size: .
J gene: TRBJ2-3
D gene: TRBD2
CDR3 protein: CASTTWEGEGTQYF
CDR3 DNA: TGCGCCAGCACTACCTGGGAAGGGGAGGGTACGCAGTATTTT

V gene: TRBV27
clone size: .
J gene: TRBJ1-1
D gene: .
CDR3 protein: CASSFLNTEAFF
CDR3 DNA: TGTGCCAGCAGTTTCCTTAACACTGAAGCTTTCTTT

V gene: TRBV6-5
clone size: .
J gene: TRBJ1-1
D gene: .
CDR3 protein: CASSLGVNTEAFF
CDR3 DNA: TGTGCCAGCAGCCTCGGTGTGAACACTGAAGCTTTCTTT

V gene: TRBV21-1
clone size: .
J gene: TRBJ1-4
D gene: .
CDR3 protein: CASSERQGLYEKLFF
CDR3 DNA: TGTGCCAGCAGCGAAAGACAAGGCCTCTATGAAAAACTGTTTTTT

V gene: TRBV7-6
clone size: .
J gene: TRBJ1-5
D gene: TRBD1
CDR3 protein: CASSLGDRGNQPQHF
CDR3 DNA: TGTGCCAGCAGCTTAGGGGACAGGGGCAATCAGCCCCAGCATTTT

V gene: TRBV4-2
clone size: .
J gene: TRBJ2-7
D gene: TRBD2
CDR3 protein: CASSQALAGGYEQYF
CDR3 DNA: TGTGCCAGCAGCCAGGCACTAGCGGGAGGGTACGAGCAGTACTTC

V gene: TRBV2
clone size: .
J gene: TRBJ1-2
D gene: TRBD1
CDR3 protein: CARSGGQVLGYTF
CDR3 DNA: TGTGCCAGATCAGGTGGACAGGTTCTTGGCTACACCTTC

V gene: TRBV4-3
clone size: .
J gene: TRBJ1-2
D gene: .
CDR3 protein: CASSQGRGTNYGYTF
CDR3 DNA: TGCGCCAGCAGCCAAGGAAGGGGGACTAACTATGGCTACACCTTC

V gene: TRBV18
clone size: .
J gene: TRBJ1-2
D gene: .
CDR3 protein: CASSQGGANYGYTF
CDR3 DNA: TGTGCCAGCTCACAGGGAGGCGCTAACTATGGCTACACCTTC

V gene: TRBV21-1
clone size: .
J gene: TRBJ1-4
D gene: .
CDR3 protein: CASSKGTYEKLFF
CDR3 DNA: TGTGCCAGCAGCAAAGGGACTTATGAAAAACTGTTTTTT

V gene: TRBV6-5
clone size: .
J gene: TRBJ2-7
D gene: TRBD2
CDR3 protein: CASIGGVPPYEQYF
CDR3 DNA: TGTGCCAGCATCGGGGGGGTACCACCCTACGAGCAGTACTTC

V gene: TRBV19
clone size: .
J gene: TRBJ2-6
D gene: TRBD1
CDR3 protein: CASSDLGQGARGANVLTF
CDR3 DNA: TGTGCCAGTAGTGACCTCGGGCAGGGGGCGCGTGGGGCCAACGTCCTGACTTTC

V gene: TRBV9
clone size: .
J gene: TRBJ2-1
D gene: .
CDR3 protein: CASSGLSSSYNEQFF
CDR3 DNA: TGTGCCAGCAGCGGCCTTTCGAGCTCCTACAATGAGCAGTTCTTC

V gene: TRBV19
clone size: .
J gene: TRBJ1-5
D gene: .
CDR3 protein: CASSGRGQPQHF
CDR3 DNA: TGTGCCAGTAGTGGCAGGGGTCAGCCCCAGCATTTT

V gene: TRBV27
clone size: .
J gene: TRBJ2-1
D gene: .
CDR3 protein: CASSTLQASSYNEQFF
CDR3 DNA: TGTGCCAGCAGTACCTTACAGGCGAGCTCCTACAATGAGCAGTTCTTC

V gene: TRBV6-1
clone size: .
J gene: TRBJ2-7
D gene: .
CDR3 protein: CASSEHPGYEQYF
CDR3 DNA: TGTGCCAGCAGTGAGCATCCCGGCTACGAGCAGTACTTC

V gene: TRBV30
clone size: few
J gene: TRBJ1-1
D gene: .
CDR3 protein: CAWSRYGGTEAFF
CDR3 DNA: TGTGCCTGGAGTAGGTACGGGGGAACTGAAGCTTTCTTT

V gene: TRBV18
clone size: .
J gene: TRBJ2-2
D gene: .
CDR3 protein: CASSPRYPFTTATDTGELFF
CDR3 DNA: TGTGCCAGCTCACCAAGATACCCGTTCACGACAGCCACTGACACCGGGGAGCTGTTTTTT

V gene: TRBV5-1
clone size: .
J gene: TRBJ2-1
D gene: .
CDR3 protein: CASSLDHRSSFF
CDR3 DNA: TGCGCCAGCAGCTTGGATCACAGGTCCAGTTTCTTC

V gene: TRBV6-5
clone size: .
J gene: TRBJ1-1
D gene: TRBD1
CDR3 protein: CASSRQGGTEAFF
CDR3 DNA: TGTGCCAGCAGTCGACAGGGTGGCACTGAAGCTTTCTTT

V gene: TRBV4-1
clone size: .
J gene: TRBJ2-2
D gene: TRBD1
CDR3 protein: CASSRDRLTTGELFF
CDR3 DNA: TGCGCCAGCAGCCGGGACAGATTAACCACCGGGGAGCTGTTTTTT

V gene: TRBV4-1
clone size: .
J gene: TRBJ2-3
D gene: TRBD1
CDR3 protein: CASSQDQADRGYTQYF
CDR3 DNA: TGCGCCAGCAGCCAAGATCAGGCGGACAGGGGATATACGCAGTATTTT

V gene: TRBV2
clone size: .
J gene: TRBJ2-1
D gene: .
CDR3 protein: CASNIIARDEQFF
CDR3 DNA: TGTGCCAGCAACATCATAGCGAGAGATGAGCAGTTCTTC

V gene: TRBV11-2
clone size: .
J gene: TRBJ2-3
D gene: TRBD1
CDR3 protein: CASSFSGTGGTDTQYF
CDR3 DNA: TGTGCCAGCAGCTTTTCTGGGACAGGGGGCACAGATACGCAGTATTTT

V gene: TRBV27
clone size: .
J gene: TRBJ1-5
D gene: TRBD1
CDR3 protein: CASSPPGGKQPQHF
CDR3 DNA: TGTGCCAGCAGTCCTCCAGGGGGTAAACAGCCCCAGCATTTT

V gene: TRBV5-6
clone size: .
J gene: TRBJ1-2
D gene: TRBD1
CDR3 protein: CASNGDRGHYGYTF
CDR3 DNA: TGTGCCAGCAACGGGGACAGGGGGCACTATGGCTACACCTTC

V gene: TRBV9
clone size: .
J gene: TRBJ2-3
D gene: .
CDR3 protein: CASSASPGGTDTQYF
CDR3 DNA: TGTGCCAGCAGCGCCTCTCCGGGGGGCACAGATACGCAGTATTTT

V gene: TRBV5-5
clone size: .
J gene: TRBJ1-2
D gene: TRBD1
CDR3 protein: CASSLVDRVHGYTF
CDR3 DNA: TGTGCCAGCAGCTTGGTGGACAGGGTCCATGGCTACACCTTC

V gene: TRBV7-9
clone size: .
J gene: TRBJ2-1
D gene: TRBD2
CDR3 protein: CASSPGTSGRHDQFF
CDR3 DNA: TGTGCCAGCAGCCCAGGGACTAGCGGGAGGCATGATCAGTTCTTC

V gene: TRBV15
clone size: .
J gene: TRBJ2-7
D gene: .
CDR3 protein: CATSRVRENAYEQYF
CDR3 DNA: TGTGCCACCAGCAGAGTCCGGGAGAACGCCTACGAGCAGTACTTC

V gene: TRBV6-5
clone size: .
J gene: TRBJ1-1
D gene: .
CDR3 protein: CASTFAPGTEAFF
CDR3 DNA: TGTGCCAGCACCTTTGCCCCGGGGACTGAAGCTTTCTTT

V gene: TRBV6-5
clone size: once
J gene: TRBJ2-2
D gene: .
CDR3 protein: CASSYGSGNTGELFF
CDR3 DNA: TGTGCCAGCAGTTACGGTAGCGGAAACACCGGGGAGCTGTTTTTT

V gene: TRBV15
clone size: .
J gene: TRBJ2-7
D gene: TRBD1
CDR3 protein: CATSGTGDPYEQYF
CDR3 DNA: TGTGCCACCAGCGGGACAGGTGACCCCTACGAGCAGTACTTC

V gene: TRBV7-9
clone size: .
J gene: TRBJ2-7
D gene: .
CDR3 protein: CASSPQVEGQYF
CDR3 DNA: TGTGCCAGCAGCCCACAGGTGGAAGGGCAGTACTTC

V gene: TRBV6-5
clone size: .
J gene: TRBJ2-3
D gene: .
CDR3 protein: CASSYTYRAFTDTQYF
CDR3 DNA: TGTGCCAGCAGTTATACTTACAGGGCCTTCACAGATACGCAGTATTTT

V gene: TRBV4-1
clone size: .
J gene: TRBJ1-5
D gene: .
CDR3 protein: CASSQDPGTPNQPQHF
CDR3 DNA: TGCGCCAGCAGCCAGGATCCCGGGACACCGAATCAGCCCCAGCATTTT

V gene: TRBV27
clone size: .
J gene: TRBJ2-5
D gene: TRBD1
CDR3 protein: CASSALLPGQPQETQYF
CDR3 DNA: TGTGCCAGCAGTGCCCTACTTCCGGGACAGCCCCAAGAGACCCAGTACTTC

V gene: TRBV5-1
clone size: .
J gene: TRBJ2-3
D gene: TRBD1
CDR3 protein: CASSVGGFADTQYF
CDR3 DNA: TGCGCCAGCAGCGTAGGGGGCTTCGCAGATACGCAGTATTTT

V gene: TRBV28
clone size: .
J gene: TRBJ1-3
D gene: .
CDR3 protein: CASRRPSGNTIYF
CDR3 DNA: TGTGCCAGCCGGAGACCCTCTGGAAACACCATATATTTT

V gene: TRBV1
clone size: once
J gene: TRBJ2-3
D gene: .
CDR3 protein: CTSSRVTREQYF
CDR3 DNA: TGCACCAGCAGCCGGGTTACGCGGGAGCAGTATTTT

V gene: TRBV29-1
clone size: .
J gene: TRBJ2-3
D gene: .
CDR3 protein: CSVEPASSHTDTQYF
CDR3 DNA: TGCAGCGTTGAACCGGCTAGCAGCCACACAGATACGCAGTATTTT

V gene: TRBV5-4
clone size: .
J gene: TRBJ2-1
D gene: TRBD2
CDR3 protein: CASSLVSGRMDEQFF
CDR3 DNA: TGTGCCAGCAGCTTGGTTAGCGGGAGGATGGATGAGCAGTTCTTC

V gene: TRBV28
clone size: .
J gene: TRBJ1-2
D gene: .
CDR3 protein: CASIGGGTNYGYTF
CDR3 DNA: TGTGCCAGCATTGGAGGAGGGACCAACTATGGCTACACCTTC

V gene: TRBV27
clone size: many
J gene: TRBJ2-1
D gene: TRBD1
CDR3 protein: CASSYQFRDRDHEQFF
CDR3 DNA: TGTGCCAGCAGTTACCAATTCCGGGACAGGGACCATGAGCAGTTCTTC

V gene: TRBV4-3
clone size: .
J gene: TRBJ1-2
D gene: TRBD1
CDR3 protein: CASSQGGAGGYGYTF
CDR3 DNA: TGCGCCAGCAGCCAAGGAGGGGCAGGGGGGTATGGCTACACCTTC

V gene: TRBV19
clone size: once
J gene: TRBJ1-5
D gene: .
CDR3 protein: CASSILGRSNQPQHF
CDR3 DNA: TGTGCCAGTAGTATACTCGGCAGGTCGAATCAGCCCCAGCATTTT

V gene: TRBV2
clone size: .
J gene: TRBJ1-5
D gene: .
CDR3 protein: CASSEVQGGNQPQHF
CDR3 DNA: TGTGCCAGCAGTGAAGTTCAGGGAGGAAATCAGCCCCAGCATTTT

V gene: TRBV11-1
clone size: .
J gene: TRBJ2-7
D gene: .
CDR3 protein: CASSLDRADEQYF
CDR3 DNA: TGTGCCAGCAGCTTAGACAGGGCGGACGAGCAGTACTTC

V gene: TRBV13
clone size: .
J gene: TRBJ2-7
D gene: TRBD2
CDR3 protein: CASSASGLAGAYEQYF
CDR3 DNA: TGTGCCAGCAGCGCCTCCGGACTAGCGGGAGCCTACGAGCAGTACTTC

V gene: TRBV5-1
clone size: .
J gene: TRBJ1-1
D gene: TRBD1
CDR3 protein: CASRRQGENTEAFF
CDR3 DNA: TGCGCCAGCCGGAGACAGGGCGAGAACACTGAAGCTTTCTTT

V gene: TRBV9
clone size: .
J gene: TRBJ1-5
D gene: TRBD1
CDR3 protein: CASGRQGTDQPQHF
CDR3 DNA: TGTGCCAGCGGTAGACAGGGAACAGATCAGCCCCAGCATTTT

V gene: TRBV7-7
clone size: .
J gene: TRBJ2-1
D gene: TRBD1
CDR3 protein: CASSSGTEIYNEQFF
CDR3 DNA: TGTGCTAGCAGCTCCGGGACAGAGATTTACAATGAGCAGTTCTTC

V gene: TRBV29-1
clone size: .
J gene: TRBJ2-1
D gene: TRBD2
CDR3 protein: CSSRLAGYNEQFF
CDR3 DNA: TGCAGCTCCCGACTAGCGGGGTACAATGAGCAGTTCTTC